This is a list of T cell receptor beta chains from one sample in a study of T cells in Graves' hyperthyroidism and ophthalmopathy. TCRdb re-called the multiplex PCR reads through MiXCR, storing one row per CDR3 protein. The top ten hold roughly an eighth of the sample, which has around 600,000 distinct CDR3 sequences, about 14% seen once. Sequencing was done on a sample of blood. These receptors all stem from a woman aged 50 to 60 with Graves' ophthalmopathy. The CDR3 runs from the conserved cysteine through the conserved F or W. Some rows mark clone size as missing; the rest say once, few, many or name a class of expanded clone.

cdr3_length | j_call | v_call | clone_size | cdr3_aa
15 | TRBJ2-1 | TRBV10-3 | . | CAITRLAGGNNEQFF
16 | TRBJ2-5 | TRBV6-1 | many | CASTPQGTHSQETQYF
17 | TRBJ2-1 | TRBV15 | few | CATSGNGTSGIRDEQFF
15 | TRBJ1-1 | TRBV24-1 | many | CATSDGGQGAVEAFF
18 | TRBJ1-1 | TRBV7-2 | many | CASSLSGVVGVGVTEAFF
15 | TRBJ1-4 | TRBV7-8 | . | CASSPIGVTNEKLFF
14 | TRBJ2-7 | TRBV7-2 | many | CASSSLDRPYEQYF
13 | TRBJ2-7 | TRBV6-1 | many | CASRKGQAYEQYF
18 | TRBJ2-5 | TRBV7-2 | . | CASSLHPSGTSGRETQYF
17 | TRBJ2-1 | TRBV11-2 | . | CASSSPGLAGGPNEQFF
14 | TRBJ1-1 | TRBV27 | . | CASSPGRAHRRAFF
13 | TRBJ2-7 | TRBV30 | many | CAWSVWESYEQYF
19 | TRBJ2-6 | TRBV9 | . | CASSVEGTSGFSGANVLTF
17 | TRBJ2-4 | TRBV6-2/TRBV6-3 | many | CASSYSFSRIAKNIQYF
15 | TRBJ2-3 | TRBV2 | once | CASSTLGINTDTQYF
17 | TRBJ1-2 | TRBV20-1 | many | CSARDRDSLLLNYGYTF
15 | TRBJ2-7 | TRBV28 | many | CASSLWVVRGDEQYF
15 | TRBJ2-1 | TRBV12-3/TRBV12-4 | many | CASRLGTSGRDEQFF
15 | TRBJ2-1 | TRBV3-1 | many | CASSQDVAGVGEQFF
14 | TRBJ1-2 | TRBV10-3 | many | CAIRTGTPNYGYTF
15 | TRBJ2-7 | TRBV7-8 | many | CASSLRQGNPHEQYF
15 | TRBJ2-1 | TRBV9 | . | CASSTGTDDYNEQFF
16 | TRBJ1-1 | TRBV7-3 | once | CASSLSQGAGVAEAFF
13 | TRBJ2-3 | TRBV24-1 | . | CATRQSGTDTQYF
16 | TRBJ2-1 | TRBV7-9 | many | CASSSPGLVGWNEQFF
13 | TRBJ2-5 | TRBV5-8 | few | CASSGWTGSLGNF
15 | TRBJ1-4 | TRBV15 | few | CATSREGRVDEKLFF
15 | TRBJ2-3 | TRBV7-9 | many | CASRPPGAITDTQYF
14 | TRBJ1-5 | TRBV6-1 | . | CASSASTGNQPQHF
15 | TRBJ1-5 | TRBV30 | many | CAWSAGALSNQPQHF
13 | TRBJ1-1 | TRBV29-1 | . | CSVELRTSYGAFF
15 | TRBJ1-5 | TRBV28 | many | CASSIRVPLYQPQHF
15 | TRBJ1-2 | TRBV10-3 | few | CAISESNAGQSGYTF
13 | TRBJ1-1 | TRBV7-3 | many | CASSFGGLTEAFF
10 | TRBJ2-5 | TRBV5-4 | . | CAEGGETQYF
17 | TRBJ2-3 | TRBV7-8 | many | CASSLRVGVRGTDTQYF
17 | TRBJ2-2 | TRBV2 | many | CASKGTPQAGVTGELFF
15 | TRBJ1-2 | TRBV7-9 | . | CASSPPGTAFYGYTF
15 | TRBJ1-2 | TRBV30 | many | CAWRIKGGQTIGYTF
16 | TRBJ1-5 | TRBV20-1 | few | CSARAAGVAFNQPQHF
17 | TRBJ2-1 | TRBV14 | many | CASSQLGLADIYNEQFF
15 | TRBJ1-5 | TRBV5-5 | many | CASSLGSYSNQPQHF
16 | TRBJ1-1 | TRBV28 | many | CASQQVGVRRNAEAFF
14 | TRBJ2-7 | TRBV20-1 | many | CSASPGQGIYEQYF
17 | TRBJ2-5 | TRBV10-2 | once | CASSEGGLPGSRETQYF
16 | TRBJ2-1 | TRBV6-1 | . | CASSDLGGTGYNEQFF
17 | TRBJ2-7 | TRBV2 | many | CASSEPSSRGRSYEQYF
15 | TRBJ2-3 | TRBV28 | many | CASSPSGREVDTQYF
16 | TRBJ2-7 | TRBV14 | many | CASSDQRLAGSYEQYF
16 | TRBJ1-1 | TRBV10-3 | many | CAISGGSTGGNTEAFF
14 | TRBJ1-1 | TRBV29-1 | . | CSVDSRFREAEAFF